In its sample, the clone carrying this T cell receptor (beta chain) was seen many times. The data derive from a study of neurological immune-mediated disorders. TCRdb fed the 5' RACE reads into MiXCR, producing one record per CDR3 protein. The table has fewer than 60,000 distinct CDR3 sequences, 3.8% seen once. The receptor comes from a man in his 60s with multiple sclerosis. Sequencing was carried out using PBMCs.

In DNA, the CDR3 is TGTGCCAGCAGTTACCCACGAAATCCACAGGGTCTGTACTTC. This codes for CASSYPRNPQGLYF. The V and J genes are TRBV6-5 and TRBJ2-7; D perhaps matches TRBD1 (6 bases). This CDR3 has 14 residues. With 2 bases removed from V and 12 bases from J, the gap between germline ends came to 20 bases. Per germline, CDR1 MNHEY and CDR2 SVGAGI.